Below, one TCR beta chain is given with its context. It has no known antigen specificity. Base-call qualities are not available, and no considerably larger clone is one nucleotide away. TCR CDR3 regions were amplified from genomic DNA by multiplex PCR using the deep immunoSEQ assay. Genomic DNA extracted from each cell subset was distributed evenly over all wells of several immunoSEQ 96-well plates, and each plate served as one replicate. For sorted subsets, each replicate PCR was loaded with roughly 0.2 ug genomic DNA, equivalent to approximately 33,000 T cell genomes. Purified libraries were quantified with a Qubit 3.0 fluorometer, sized on a Bioanalyzer 2100, and re-quantified with the KAPA Library Quantification kit. Every immunoSEQ 96-well plate was sequenced on a separate single-read 150-cycle Illumina NextSeq 550 flow cell. The published analysis was carried out like this. The immunoSEQ output contained only junctional sequences without quality scores, so filtering could not match that applied to full-length reads. To assign V/J genes and CDR3, sequences were annotated against IMGT germline references using PyIR, a Python wrapper for IgBLAST v1.9. Reads were removed for weak V/J assignments (E-value above 1e-6), missing CDR3, stop codons, out-of-frame junctions, or ambiguous translated residues. V3J clonotypes were defined as sequences sharing the same inferred V gene, J gene, and CDR3 amino acid sequence. To compute the percentage overlap between repertoires, the number of shared unique clonotypes was divided by the size of the smaller repertoire. Richness of each repertoire was evaluated using RTK rarefaction, the Chao1 estimator, and Recon v2.1 estimates of unobserved clonotypes. Generation probabilities were computed with OLGA for all TCRbeta clonotypes obtained by the gDNA method from four donors. TCRdb holds this immuneACCESS table with in-frame rearrangements only. Some clones are missing; in checked studies, unresolved V genes explain under half, and the rest has no known cause. For V, J and clone size, that table is used; D and trimming come from the DNA. This sample is represented by about 2.1 million clones; roughly 95% of them were singletons. The ten biggest clones cover around 1.7% of the sample.

The CDR1 and CDR2 encoded by the germline V gene are ENHRY and SYGVKD. Reading from cysteine to phenylalanine, the CDR3 counts 14 amino acids. CDR3 DNA only is kept here, 42 bases in frame from base 1. Trimming costs V 0 bases and J 5 bases, and their ends lie 10 bases apart. The data are from a study of shared clonotypes between healthy human individuals (dated by TCRdb to between 2020 and 2021). A note on the overall study: A few men and a couple of women, aged 18 to 49 years, made up the cohort. For each donor, CD4 naive and CD4 memory were each run on three plates, CD8 naive on two plates, and CD8 memory on one plate. The study deeply sequenced blood TCR repertoires of about 5 healthy adults to estimate repertoire size and the extent of clonotype sharing between individuals. To increase sequencing depth and limit assay-specific biases, different laboratories used diverse techniques to prepare libraries and sequence TCR repertoires. Between about 0.94 and 8.9 billion PBMCs per donor were obtained by leukapheresis. The study at large found these results: Larger estimated clonotype richness was generally found for naive subsets than for memory subsets. Even with the large sequencing depth, rarefaction of the sorted-subset datasets indicated that sequencing was incomplete. Sampling was limited to blood, and TCR repertoires in tissue likely differ from TCR repertoires in blood. The genetic and exposure-history diversity represented was limited by the small number of donors. Sharing across several donors was observed for approximately 5% of naive CD4, over 3% of naive CD8, about 2.3% of memory CD4, and around 0.44% of memory CD8 clonotypes. Pairwise subsampling indicated that sequencing depth was expected to affect the degree of clonotype sharing among donors. Clonotypes shared by all four sorted-subset donors showed higher generation probabilities than non-shared clonotypes.

For the CD8 naive samples, CD45RO-negative cells were positively selected for CCR7, yielding a CD45RA+CCR7+ population from which TemRA cells were excluded. The donors were healthy, HIV-negative adults with no recently reported acute infections or vaccinations. Only Caucasian adults living in Nashville, Tennessee, USA were represented among the donors. Blood was collected by leukapheresis, and PBMCs were isolated by Ficoll-Histopaque density gradient centrifugation and then cryopreserved in liquid nitrogen vapor phase. Purity and quantity of every magnetically sorted T cell population were checked by analytical flow cytometry. From each sorted fraction, genomic DNA was isolated and quantified by UV absorbance on a Nanodrop 2000c.

The clonotype originates from a young man in good health. Some clones in this sample may be carry-over from other donors' samples. What was sequenced was naive CD8+ T cells from PBMCs. The sample's cell subset or site label, in plain terms: CD45RA+CCR7+. This chain is built from TRBV10-3 and TRBJ2-5; no D segment can be confidently identified. The CDR3 region: CAISESFRPETQYF. Read as DNA, the sequence is TGTGCCATCAGTGAGTCGTTCAGGCCCGAGACCCAGTACTTC.